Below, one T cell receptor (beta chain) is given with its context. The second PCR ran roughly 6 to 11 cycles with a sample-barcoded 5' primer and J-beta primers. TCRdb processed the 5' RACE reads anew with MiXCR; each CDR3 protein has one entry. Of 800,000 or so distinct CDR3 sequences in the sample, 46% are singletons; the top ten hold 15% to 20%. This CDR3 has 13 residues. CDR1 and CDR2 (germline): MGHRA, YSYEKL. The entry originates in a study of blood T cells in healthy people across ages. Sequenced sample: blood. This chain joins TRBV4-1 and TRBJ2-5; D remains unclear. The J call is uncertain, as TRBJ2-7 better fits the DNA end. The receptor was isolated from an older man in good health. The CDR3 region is CASSQDIGHEQYF. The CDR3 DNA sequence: TGCGCCAGCAGCCAAGATATAGGGCACGAGCAGTACTTC.